The 25 T cell receptor beta chains given below trace back to one sample, sequenced in a study of blood T cell repertoires in COVID-19. Here immunoSEQ multiplex PCR was the method, and the copy in TCRdb shows in-frame clones only, minus some. The data contain 75,000 to 85,000 clones, about 86% of them singletons. Sequencing was performed on peripheral blood. All receptors derive from a human donor in a cohort sampled during active COVID-19.

The rearrangement joins TRBV5-6 to TRBJ2-7; possibly TRBD1 for D (6 bases). The CDR3 spans 15 residues. The V end was cut by 3 bases, the J end by 3 bases, with 16 bases between. The germline gives CDR1 SGHDT, CDR2 YYEEEE. The DNA of the CDR3 is TGTGCCAGCAGCTCCCGGGGACACTACGGCTACGAGCAGTACTTC. The encoded protein is CASSSRGHYGYEQYF.

This clone was observed once. The rearrangement joins TRBV21-1 to TRBJ2-5; the table gives TRBD2 as D, unverified against the DNA. TRBV21-1 is annotated as a pseudogene. The CDR3 runs to 11 residues. CDR3 sequence: CASHGQETQYF. The CDR3 nucleotides read TGTGCCAGCCACGGCCAAGAGACCCAGTACTTC.

This chain joins TRBV7-3 and TRBJ1-3; possibly TRBD1 for D (5 bases). Germline CDR1 reads SGHTA; CDR2 reads FQGTGA. V was trimmed by 3 bases and J by 1 base, leaving 10 bases between them. The length of the CDR3 is 15 residues. The DNA for the CDR3 is TGTGCCAGCAGCTTCCAAGGGGCATCTGGAAACACCATATATTTT. This gives the protein CASSFQGASGNTIYF.

The J gene is TRBJ2-1, the V gene TRBV24-1; D possibly corresponds to TRBD2 (7 bases). This CDR3 comprises 21 residues. Germline lookup yields CDR1 KGHDR and CDR2 SFDVKD. V was clipped by 3 bases and J by 1 base, with 27 bases between them. The CDR3 is CATSDTGGRRGSGVSYNEQFF. The CDR3 coding sequence is TGTGCCACCAGTGATACGGGGGGCAGAAGAGGGAGCGGGGTGTCCTACAATGAGCAGTTCTTC.

V and J are TRBV30 and TRBJ1-6; D perhaps matches TRBD1 (5 bases). V lost 0 bases, J lost 8 bases, and 8 bases lay in between. Germline assignment: CDR1 GTSNPN and CDR2 SVGIG (reference sequence). This CDR3 spans 13 amino acids. Here the CDR3 reads CAWSVLRDSPLHF. In nucleotides, the CDR3 is TGTGCCTGGAGTGTACTCAGGGATTCACCCCTCCACTTT.

This clone was detected only once. The chain combines TRBV7-9 with TRBJ2-1, with 8 bases lining up with TRBD2. Per germline, CDR1 SEHNR and CDR2 FQNEAQ (reference sequence). With V trimmed by 5 bases and J by 2 bases, 5 bases remained unmatched. CDR3 size: 15 residues. Written as DNA, the CDR3 is TGTGCCAGCAGCGCCCGGGGGGGCGCCTACAATGAGCAGTTCTTC. Its protein product is CASSARGGAYNEQFF.

CDR3 in DNA: TGTGCCAGCAGCCCCCGCGGGGGGGCGACAGATACGCAGTATTTT. Its translation is CASSPRGGATDTQYF. The chain employs TRBV7-8 and TRBJ2-3; 9 bases are a match to TRBD2. The germline V gene has CDR1 SGHVS and CDR2 FQNEAQ. J lost 3 bases, V lost 5 bases, and 6 bases had no gene match. The CDR3 is 15 residues long.

The chain has TRBV24-1 and TRBJ1-3; D possibly corresponds to TRBD1 (5 bases). V was pared by 3 bases and J by 4 bases, with 12 bases between. There are 15 residues in the CDR3. Germline CDR1 and CDR2: KGHDR and SFDVKD. This CDR3 reads CATSDPRGSGNTIYF. DNA for the CDR3: TGTGCCACCAGTGATCCAAGGGGTTCCGGAAACACCATATATTTT.

This chain connects TRBV10-1 to TRBJ2-3; D unresolved. This CDR3 has 16 amino acids. Germline CDR1 and CDR2: WNHNN and SYGVQD (reference sequence). V was pared by 3 bases and J by 0 bases, with 13 bases between. The CDR3 loop reads CASSDLPKTSTDTQYF. The CDR3 DNA sequence: TGCGCCAGCAGTGATTTGCCAAAGACTAGCACAGATACGCAGTATTTT.

V and J are TRBV5-1 and TRBJ2-2, with 10 bases that match TRBD1. The V gene's germline CDR1 is SGHRS and CDR2 YFSETQ. V shed 2 bases, J shed 5 bases, and the junction held 3 bases outside the gene matches. The CDR3 totals 15 residues. This chain's CDR3 is CASSLGQGGTGELFF. The CDR3 DNA reads as TGCGCCAGCAGCTTAGGACAGGGGGGAACCGGGGAGCTGTTTTTT.

The chain combines TRBV5-5 with TRBJ1-4, with a weak D call TRBD1 (6 bases). Trimming took 0 bases from V and 5 from J, leaving 17 bases between them. CDR1 and CDR2 (germline): SGHKS, YYEKEE (reference sequence). This CDR3 is 17 amino acids long. The CDR3 DNA reads TGTGCCAGCAGCTTGGGGGCAGGGGCGCTGGGGAATGAAAAACTGTTTTTT. Protein sequence: CASSLGAGALGNEKLFF.

CDR3 protein: CASSVAASGTYEQYF. The CDR3 DNA follows: TGTGCCAGCAGCGTAGCGGCTAGCGGGACGTACGAGCAGTACTTC. The genes are TRBV9 and TRBJ2-7, with TRBD2 matching over 9 bases. Trimming at V came to 0 bases and at J to 4 bases, leaving 5 bases not matched to a gene. The germline gives CDR1 SGDLS, CDR2 YYNGEE. CDR3 length: 15 residues.

The rearrangement uses TRBV5-4 and TRBJ2-3; D is perhaps TRBD2 (6 bases). V was clipped by 4 bases and J by 5 bases, with 20 bases between them. The CDR3 extends over 16 amino acids. Germline CDR1 SGHNT, CDR2 YYREEE (reference sequence). CDR3 DNA: TGTGCCAGCAGCCCGTCCGTGACTAGTATAGTAGATACGCAGTATTTT. Translation gives CASSPSVTSIVDTQYF.

This chain connects TRBV4-2 to TRBJ2-5, with a tentative D call TRBD1 (6 bases). This CDR3 is 14 amino acids long. The germline V and J ends were trimmed by 1 base and 5 bases, with 11 bases remaining between them. Germline loops: CDR1 LGHNA, CDR2 YNFKEQ. CDR3 coding DNA: TGTGCCAGCAGCCAAGGAGGGGGTTTGGAGACCCAGTACTTC. It encodes CASSQGGGLETQYF.

The chain employs TRBV10-3 and TRBJ1-2; D uncertain. V was shortened by 3 bases and J by 8 bases, with 16 bases between the two germline ends. CDR1 is ENHRY, CDR2 SYGVKD, per germline. The CDR3 sequence is 14 residues long. Here the CDR3 DNA reads TGTGCCATCAGTGATCCCCGGTCCCCGAGGGGCTACACCTTC. Translating it yields CAISDPRSPRGYTF.

The chain combines TRBV7-7 with TRBJ2-3, with 7 positions matching TRBD2. The CDR3 is 16 amino acids. V trimming: 5 bases; J trimming: 1 base; junction bases outside the gene matches: 9. Germline V gene lookup returns CDR1 SSHAT and CDR2 FNYEAQ (reference sequence). The CDR3 region is CASSPKTSRGTDTQYF. The CDR3 DNA is TGTGCCAGCAGCCCAAAGACTAGCAGGGGCACAGATACGCAGTATTTT.

This chain uses TRBV6-1 with TRBJ2-7, with 7 positions matching TRBD1. J gave up 2 bases and V 3 bases, and 4 bases lay outside the gene matches. The CDR3 is made up of 14 amino acids. Germline CDR1 and CDR2: MNHNS and SASEGT. CDR3 sequence reads: CASSDRDSAYEQYF. The CDR3 coding sequence is TGTGCCAGCAGTGACCGGGACAGCGCCTACGAGCAGTACTTC.

This rearrangement joins TRBV18 to TRBJ1-5, with 10 nucleotides matching TRBD1. V shed 6 bases and J 5 bases; nucleotides not matched to a gene: 7. CDR3 size: 15 residues. Germline V CDR1 and CDR2: KGHSH, LQKENI. Here the CDR3 DNA reads TGTGCCAGCTCCCTCGCCGGGACAGGGGATCAGCCCCAGCATTTT. Its translation: CASSLAGTGDQPQHF.

With regard to this clone: One end of the junction does not line up with germline, which may come from a read error. This rearrangement joins TRBV7-7 to TRBJ2-7, with D possibly being TRBD2 (6 bases). Germline CDR1 SSHAT, CDR2 FNYEAQ (reference sequence). This CDR3 comprises 14 residues. Here the CDR3 reads CASSLAAGPYEQYF. CDR3 sequence (DNA): TGTGCTAGCAGCTTAGCGGCAGGGCCCTACGAGCAGTACTTC.

The V call is TRBV11-3, the J call TRBJ2-7, with 9 bases matching TRBD2. The V gene's germline CDR1 is SGHNT and CDR2 YENEEA. This CDR3 has 15 residues. The V and J ends lost 2 bases and 1 base, in that order; junction bases with no gene match: 3. Written as DNA, the CDR3 is TGTGCCAGCAGCTTATTTAGCGGGGGATCCTACGAGCAGTACTTC. The encoded protein is CASSLFSGGSYEQYF.

This rearrangement joins TRBV5-1 to TRBJ2-3, with TRBD2 matching over 9 bases. The germline gives CDR1 SGHRS, CDR2 YFSETQ. The CDR3 runs to 15 residues. The V and J ends lost 5 bases and 0 bases, in that order; junction bases with no gene match: 4. In DNA, the CDR3 is TGCGCCAGCAGTTTGCTAGCGGGGAGCACAGATACGCAGTATTTT. It yields the protein CASSLLAGSTDTQYF.

The chain has TRBV6-5 and TRBJ2-7; 8 nucleotides agree with TRBD1. The CDR3 loop spans 13 amino acids. Germline V gene data show CDR1 as MNHEY and CDR2 as SVGAGI. The V and J ends lost 6 bases and 5 bases, in that order; junction bases with no gene match: 6. CDR3 nucleotides: TGTGCCAGCAGACCAGGGGGCTTAAACGAGCAGTACTTC. It yields the protein CASRPGGLNEQYF.

The chain couples TRBV19 to TRBJ2-3; 8 nucleotides align to TRBD2. With 0 bases clipped from V and 1 base from J, the junction kept 6 bases outside the gene matches. From germline, CDR1 is LNHDA and CDR2 SQIVND (reference sequence). CDR3 size: 17 residues. The CDR3 spells CASSIDRKLAGTDTQYF. The CDR3 bases are TGTGCCAGTAGTATAGATCGGAAACTAGCGGGCACAGATACGCAGTATTTT.

This clone was found once. The rearrangement joins TRBV7-2 to TRBJ1-1, with D unclear. The ends were cut back, 0 bases at V and 3 bases at J, with 11 bases in the middle. Germline values: CDR1 SGHTA, CDR2 FQGNSA. This CDR3 has 15 amino acids. As DNA, the CDR3 is TGTGCCAGCAGCTTAGCTGGCAGCGGGGACACTGAAGCTTTCTTT. Translated, it gives CASSLAGSGDTEAFF.

The chain has TRBV5-6 and TRBJ2-1, with 15 nucleotides matching TRBD2. The CDR3 covers 19 residues. Germline trimming cut 3 bases from V and 4 bases from J; bases unmatched to any gene: 11. Germline V lookup: CDR1 SGHDT, CDR2 YYEEEE. The CDR3 DNA is TGTGCCAGCAGCTGGGGACCCGGACTAGCGGGGGGGATGTACAATGAGCAGTTCTTC. Protein: CASSWGPGLAGGMYNEQFF. Drawing the rest from reference TRBV5-6 and TRBJ2-1, the complete variable domain is DAGVTQSPTHLIKTRGQQVTLRCSPKSGHDTVSWYQQALGQGPQFIFQYYEEEERQRGNFPDRFSGHQFPNYSSELNVNALLLGDSALYLCASSWGPGLAGGMYNEQFFGPGTRLTVL.